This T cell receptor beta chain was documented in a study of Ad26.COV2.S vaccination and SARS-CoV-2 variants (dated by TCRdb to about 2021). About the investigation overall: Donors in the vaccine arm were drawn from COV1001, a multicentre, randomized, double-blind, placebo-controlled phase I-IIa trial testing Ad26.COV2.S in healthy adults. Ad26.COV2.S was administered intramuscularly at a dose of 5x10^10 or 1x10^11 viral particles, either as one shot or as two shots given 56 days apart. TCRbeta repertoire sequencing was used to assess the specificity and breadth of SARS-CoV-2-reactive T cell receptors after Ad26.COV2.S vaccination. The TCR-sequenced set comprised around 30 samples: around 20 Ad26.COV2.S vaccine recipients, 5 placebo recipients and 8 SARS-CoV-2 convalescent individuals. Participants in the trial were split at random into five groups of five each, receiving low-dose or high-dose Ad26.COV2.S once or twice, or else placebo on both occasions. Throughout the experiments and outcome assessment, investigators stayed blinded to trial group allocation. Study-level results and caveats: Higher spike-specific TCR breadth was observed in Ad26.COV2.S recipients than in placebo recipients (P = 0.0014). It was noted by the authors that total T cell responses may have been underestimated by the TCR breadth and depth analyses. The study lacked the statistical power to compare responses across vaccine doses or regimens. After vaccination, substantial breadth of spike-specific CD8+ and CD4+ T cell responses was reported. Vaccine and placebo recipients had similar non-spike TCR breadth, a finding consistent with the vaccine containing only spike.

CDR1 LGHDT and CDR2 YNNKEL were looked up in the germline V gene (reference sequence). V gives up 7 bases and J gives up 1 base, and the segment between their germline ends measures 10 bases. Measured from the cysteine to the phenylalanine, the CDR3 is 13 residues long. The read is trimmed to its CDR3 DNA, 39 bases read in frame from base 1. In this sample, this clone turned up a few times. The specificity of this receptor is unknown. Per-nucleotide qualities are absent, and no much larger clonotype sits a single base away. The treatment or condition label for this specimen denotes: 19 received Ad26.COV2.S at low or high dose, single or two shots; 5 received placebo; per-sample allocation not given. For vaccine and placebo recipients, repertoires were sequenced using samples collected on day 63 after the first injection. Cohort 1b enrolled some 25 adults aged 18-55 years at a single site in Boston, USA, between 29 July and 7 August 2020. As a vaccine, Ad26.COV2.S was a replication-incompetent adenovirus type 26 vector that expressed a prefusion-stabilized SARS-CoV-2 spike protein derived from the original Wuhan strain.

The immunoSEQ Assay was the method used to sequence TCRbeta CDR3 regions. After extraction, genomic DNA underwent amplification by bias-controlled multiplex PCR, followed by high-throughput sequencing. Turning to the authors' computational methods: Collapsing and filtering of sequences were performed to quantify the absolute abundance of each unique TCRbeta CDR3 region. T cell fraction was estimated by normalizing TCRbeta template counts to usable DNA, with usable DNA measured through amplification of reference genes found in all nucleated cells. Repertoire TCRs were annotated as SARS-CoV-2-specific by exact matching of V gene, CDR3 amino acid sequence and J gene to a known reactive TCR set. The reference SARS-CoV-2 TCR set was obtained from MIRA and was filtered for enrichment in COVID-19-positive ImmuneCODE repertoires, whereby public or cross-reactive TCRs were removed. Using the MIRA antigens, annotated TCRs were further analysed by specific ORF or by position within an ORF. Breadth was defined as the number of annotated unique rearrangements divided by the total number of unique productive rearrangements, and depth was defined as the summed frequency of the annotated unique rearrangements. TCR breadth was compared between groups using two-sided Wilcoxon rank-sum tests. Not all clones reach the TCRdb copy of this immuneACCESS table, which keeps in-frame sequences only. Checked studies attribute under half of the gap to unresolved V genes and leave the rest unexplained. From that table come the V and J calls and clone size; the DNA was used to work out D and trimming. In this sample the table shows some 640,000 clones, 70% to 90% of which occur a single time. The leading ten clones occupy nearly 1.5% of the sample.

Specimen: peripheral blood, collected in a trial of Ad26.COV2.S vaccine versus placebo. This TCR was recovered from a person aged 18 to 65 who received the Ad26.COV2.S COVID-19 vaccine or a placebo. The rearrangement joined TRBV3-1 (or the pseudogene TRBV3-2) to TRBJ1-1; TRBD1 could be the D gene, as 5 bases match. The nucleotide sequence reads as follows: TGTGCCAGCACCGAACAGGAGAACACTGAAGCTTTCTTT. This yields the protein CASTEQENTEAFF.